This TCR beta chain was found in a study of early T cells in non-severe SARS-CoV-2 infection. Study summary: Unsorted whole blood bulk RNA was sequenced, with unpaired chains.

V lost 5 bases to trimming and J lost 1 base; unmatched junction nucleotides: 11. This CDR3 is 16 amino acids long. Germline values: CDR1 DFQATT, CDR2 SNEGSKA (reference sequence). General study results and limits: Database matching using VDJdb favored anti-spike CD8 responses, with private and CD4 specificities left missing.

This clonotype was seen only a few times. The target antigen is unknown. Unique molecular identifiers (one per individual cDNA molecule) were attached. A single record per CDR3 protein comes from TCRdb applying MiXCR to the 5' RACE reads. The profile covers roughly 69,000 distinct CDR3 sequences, with 9.5% appearing a single time and 4.5% to 6.5% taken by the ten largest. Sequencing was carried out using whole blood. The chain carries TRBV20-1 and TRBJ2-7; 10 nucleotides agree with TRBD2. This TCR derives from an adult who was a healthcare worker with PCR-confirmed SARS-CoV-2 infection or an uninfected control (not recorded which). The CDR3 loop is CSAQPGGLAPSYEQYF. For the CDR3, the DNA is TGCAGTGCTCAACCGGGGGGACTAGCGCCATCCTACGAGCAGTACTTC.